The TCR beta chain under discussion was sequenced for a study of regulatory T cells in long-lasting Graves disease. Study-level background: More than 5 years of antithyroid drugs with positive TSH receptor antibodies defined persistent Graves' disease. Study-level points and caveats: Newly diagnosed disease favored TRBV20-1 and TRBJ2-1 over persistent disease. Less diverse TCR repertoires were seen in persistent Graves' patients than in newly diagnosed ones. Sample size was small, which may have lowered accuracy.

With V trimmed by 4 bases and J by 3 bases, 6 bases remained unmatched. CDR3 length: 14 residues. Germline CDR1 and CDR2: SEHNR and FQNEAQ (reference sequence). A remark on this clonotype: What it binds is not known.

Time point: persistent/refractory GD, antithyroid drugs over 5 years with positive TRAb. The TCR library used RNA extracted from PBMCs. With iRepertoire HTBI primers and Arm-PCR of CDR3 regions, TCR beta libraries were built. MiXCR, applied by TCRdb to the multiplex PCR reads, yields one record per CDR3 protein. Of some 370,000 distinct CDR3 sequences listed, 20% to 25% are singletons. The source is a female donor with Graves disease. This chain joins TRBV7-9 and TRBJ2-7, with TRBD1 identical over 7 bases. The input for sequencing was peripheral blood mononuclear cells (PBMCs), taken when the disease was refractory, from a patient treated with antithyroid drugs. CDR3: CASSSRQGNYEQYF. In DNA, the CDR3 is TGTGCCAGCAGCTCCCGACAGGGAAACTACGAGCAGTACTTC.